This TCR beta chain is drawn from a study of regulatory T cells in long-lasting Graves disease (dated by TCRdb to the early 2020s). In the study overall: Persistent Graves' disease meant more than 5 years of antithyroid drug treatment with TSH receptor autoantibodies that stayed positive. Peripheral blood TCR sequencing and RNA sequencing compared persistent Graves' disease patients with newly diagnosed Graves' disease patients. The study was conducted in China and was registered as a clinical trial. TCR sequencing covered around 13 persistent and 20 or so newly diagnosed Graves' disease patients, around 35 samples in total. In the clinical cohort, patients with persistent Graves' disease had used antithyroid drugs for an average of about 10.3 years. General conclusions and limits of the study: Compared with newly diagnosed patients, persistent Graves' disease patients had lower TCR Shannon entropy and fewer highly expanded clones, which suggests clonal expansion. Because the primary lesion, thyroid tissue, could not be accessed, the study looked at peripheral blood alone. As a limitation, the authors acknowledged that the small sample size may reduce accuracy. TRBV28, TRBJ1-2 and TRBJ2-5 were preferentially used in persistent disease, while TRBV20-1 and TRBJ2-1 were favored in newly diagnosed disease. Patients with persistent disease shared more public clonotypes (around 2,700) than newly diagnosed patients did (966). Sequencing and analysis were limited to the TCR beta chain.

The germline V gene sets CDR1 to KGHDR and CDR2 to SFDVKD. From cysteine to phenylalanine, the CDR3 is 14 amino acids long. Only the CDR3 part of the read is kept: 42 bases, read in frame from the first base. V and J are truncated by 4 bases and 6 bases respectively, leaving an intervening sequence of 15 bases. Library construction relied on multiplex PCR. Sequencing relied on an Illumina HiSeq 4000. To build TCR beta libraries, CDR3 regions were amplified by Arm-PCR using iRepertoire HTBI primers. Gel purification was performed on PCR products prior to sequencing. Under the source paper's analysis protocol: Across samples, 60 to 75 TRBV and roughly 15 TRBJ segments were identified and used for gene usage analysis of CDR3 amino acid clonotypes. Filtered high-quality paired reads were merged into contigs using COPE and FqMerger. Contigs were aligned with BLAST to IMGT TRBV, TRBD and TRBJ reference genes, and CDR3 was defined per IMGT. Highly expanded clones were defined as clonotypes with a frequency above 0.1%. Shannon entropy was used to measure repertoire diversity, and the Gini coefficient was used to measure V-J evenness. Public clonotypes were defined as clonotypes shared by more than one individual. TCRdb passed the public sequencing reads through fastp at Q25 and MiXCR, retaining productive beta sequences. Duplicate CDR3 protein sequences are folded into a single record with the most common DNA and genes. The V and J calls reflect TCRdb's pipeline rather than the authors' work. The sample yields about 430,000 distinct CDR3 sequences; 21% were counted once. Roughly an eighth of the sample comes from the top ten.

Per the publication, the time point label means: persistent/refractory GD, antithyroid drugs over 5 years with positive TRAb. For both TCR sequencing and RNA sequencing, RNA was extracted from PBMCs using TRIzol. The diagnosis of Graves' disease followed American Thyroid Association guidelines. The patients came from an endocrinology department in Xi'an, China. Each patient gave 8.5 to 9.5 milliliters of peripheral blood, collected in an EDTA anticoagulant tube. Ficoll Paque Plus density gradient separation was used to isolate PBMCs, and no additional T cell sorting was done. An Agilent 2100 Bioanalyzer and agarose gel were used to assess RNA quality, and a NanoDrop 2000 was used to measure RNA concentration. Concerning this clonotype: No antigen is known for it. The record has no base qualities; no much larger clone is one base away.

This TCR was sampled from a female donor with Graves disease. The chain employs TRBV24-1 and TRBJ2-7, with the D gene too uncertain to name. The material was peripheral blood mononuclear cells (PBMCs), obtained when the disease was refractory, from a patient treated with antithyroid drugs. The CDR3 reads CATSDPDGNCEQYF. The DNA sequence is given as TGTGCCACCAGTGACCCGGACGGTAACTGCGAGCAGTACTTC.